These 16 T cell receptor beta chains came from one sample sequenced in a study of CD8 T cells in Susac syndrome. Random hexamers served to reverse transcribe about 0.5 to 1 ug RNA. TCRdb processed the immunoSEQ multiplex PCR reads anew with MiXCR; each CDR3 protein has one entry. Of 100,000 to 150,000 distinct CDR3 sequences listed, around 94% were seen once; the top ten hold 0.087%. Sequencing input: CD4+ T cells from PBMCs. These receptors were obtained from a human donor in good health.

The chain combines TRBV5-1 with TRBJ1-1; D might be TRBD1 (6 bases). This CDR3 spans 15 amino acids. V lost 0 bases and J lost 6, with 15 bases in between. CDR1 SGHRS and CDR2 YFSETQ come from the germline V gene. CDR3: CASSLVGGAVAEAFF. DNA for the CDR3: TGCGCCAGCAGCTTGGTGGGGGGGGCGGTGGCTGAAGCTTTCTTT.

The rearrangement links TRBV20-1 to TRBJ2-1; 9 bases map to TRBD2. Germline loops: CDR1 DFQATT, CDR2 SNEGSKA (reference sequence). V shed 5 bases and J 4 bases; nucleotides not matched to a gene: 6. There are 14 residues in the CDR3. CDR3 in DNA: TGCAGTGCTGTAGCGGGAGTAGGGTACAATGAGCAGTTCTTC. The encoded protein is CSAVAGVGYNEQFF.

V gene TRBV25-1 combines with J gene TRBJ2-1, with D unresolved. This CDR3 has 12 residues. V lost 1 base to trimming and J lost 10 bases, with 8 bases between them. Germline loops: CDR1 MGHDK, CDR2 SYGVNS. The CDR3 protein is CASSEWGEEQFF. The CDR3 bases are TGTGCCAGCAGTGAATGGGGTGAGGAGCAGTTCTTC.

Note on this clonotype: Germline and junction disagree at one end, which may indicate a read error. The chain combines TRBV7-7 with TRBJ2-2; TRBD2 is a possible D gene (6 bases). This CDR3 spans 14 amino acids. Germline V CDR1 and CDR2: SSHAT, FNYEAQ (reference sequence). CDR3 loop: CASSPGTGPGELFF. CDR3 DNA: TGTGCTAGCAGCCCCGGGACTGGTCCCGGGGAGCTGTTTTTT.

The count of this clonotype is one. A junction boundary mismatches the germline segment, possibly from a read error. The chain has TRBV2 and TRBJ2-1, with 8 bases matching TRBD1. CDR3 length: 12 residues. From germline, CDR1 is SNHLY and CDR2 FYNNEI. CDR3 residues: CARRDRGDEQFF. The CDR3 DNA reads as TGTGCCCGCAGAGACAGGGGCGATGAGCAGTTCTTC.

The chain is built from TRBV5-4 and TRBJ1-2; the D is unclear. The CDR3 is made up of 12 amino acids. Germline V gives CDR1 SGHNT, CDR2 YYREEE (reference sequence). Trimming left V 1 base short and J 8 bases short, with 9 bases between. CDR3 nucleotides: TGTGCCAGCAGCTTGCCCCAAGTAGGCTACACCTTC. This encodes CASSLPQVGYTF.

The V call is TRBV4-1, the J call TRBJ2-3; unclear D gene. The V and J ends lost 5 bases and 0 bases respectively, with 9 bases between them. Germline CDR1 reads MGHRA; CDR2 reads YSYEKL. The CDR3 is 14 amino acids. This chain's CDR3 is CASSKGFSTDTQYF. The CDR3 DNA follows: TGCGCCAGCAGCAAAGGGTTTAGCACAGATACGCAGTATTTT.

V is TRBV24-1 and J is TRBJ2-2; perhaps TRBD2 as D (5 bases). Germline values: CDR1 KGHDR, CDR2 SFDVKD. Trimming stripped 3 bases from V and 2 bases from J, with 18 bases between. The CDR3 extends over 18 amino acids. In DNA, the CDR3 is TGTGCCACCAGTGATGGCCCTCAGCGAGGGAGAAACACCGGGGAGCTGTTTTTT. Its translation is CATSDGPQRGRNTGELFF.

This chain connects TRBV14 to TRBJ2-7, with D hard to call. Trimming left V 3 bases short and J 1 base short, with 4 bases between. CDR1 and CDR2 (germline): SGHDN, FVKESK. The CDR3 length is 12 residues. CDR3 sequence: CASSHTSYEQYF. CDR3 in DNA: TGTGCCAGCAGCCATACGTCCTACGAGCAGTACTTC.

The chain carries TRBV2 and TRBJ1-1; D not resolved. CDR3 length equals 14 residues. CDR1 is SNHLY and CDR2 is FYNNEI in the germline V gene. V lost 3 bases and J 1 base, leaving 9 bases between the germline ends. DNA of the CDR3: TGTGCCAGCAGTGATATGGGCCCGAACACTGAAGCTTTCTTT. It is translated as CASSDMGPNTEAFF.

This chain joins TRBV23-1 and TRBJ2-7, with 13 bases identical to TRBD2. TRBV23-1 is recorded as an ORF, its role being uncertain. The CDR3 sequence is 20 residues long. The J segment lost 1 base and the V segment lost 0 bases, leaving 12 bases of the junction unmatched. CDR3 DNA: TGCGCCAGCAGTCAATCGGGGACTAGCGGGATTCTCCCCACATCCTACGAGCAGTACTTC. This gives the protein CASSQSGTSGILPTSYEQYF.

This chain links TRBV6-6 with TRBJ2-7; possible D gene TRBD2, 5 bases. The V gene's germline CDR1 is MNHNY and CDR2 SVGAGI (reference sequence). This CDR3 region has 15 residues. Trimming pared 5 bases from V and 0 bases from J, leaving 14 bases between. CDR3 residues: CASSARGLGSYEQYF. The DNA for the CDR3 is TGTGCCAGCAGTGCCAGAGGGTTGGGCTCCTACGAGCAGTACTTC.

Worth noting for this clonotype: A junction boundary mismatches the germline segment, possibly from a read error. CDR3 loop: CASSIERTDTQYF. The CDR3 DNA reads as TGTGCCAGCAGCATAGAACGGACAGATACGCAGTATTTT. This chain links TRBV11-2 with TRBJ2-3; D remains unclear. Germline-derived CDR1 and CDR2 are SGHAT and FQNNGV. The CDR3 is 13 amino acids.

The gene calls are TRBV19 and TRBJ1-2, with D perhaps matching TRBD1 (5 bases). Trimming removed 6 bases from V and 8 bases from J, with 16 bases in between. Germline loops: CDR1 LNHDA, CDR2 SQIVND (reference sequence). The CDR3 is made up of 13 amino acids. The CDR3 DNA is TGTGCCAGTAGAGACGGGACGCCGAGGGGCTACACCTTC. Its translation is CASRDGTPRGYTF.

The chain links TRBV12-3 or TRBV12-4 to TRBJ2-5; 8 bases map to TRBD1. There are 14 residues in the CDR3. V lost 5 bases to trimming and J lost 5 bases; unmatched junction nucleotides: 7. The CDR3 here is CASSTRTGLETQYF. DNA of the CDR3: TGTGCCAGCAGTACCCGGACAGGGTTGGAGACCCAGTACTTC.

This chain joins TRBV9 and TRBJ1-2; 8 bases are shared with TRBD1. CDR3 size: 13 residues. With 4 bases clipped from V and 11 bases from J, the junction kept 10 bases outside the gene matches. The germline gives CDR1 SGDLS, CDR2 YYNGEE. This chain's CDR3 is CASSPGDRGGYTF. The DNA of the CDR3 is TGTGCCAGCAGCCCGGGAGACAGGGGAGGGTACACCTTC.